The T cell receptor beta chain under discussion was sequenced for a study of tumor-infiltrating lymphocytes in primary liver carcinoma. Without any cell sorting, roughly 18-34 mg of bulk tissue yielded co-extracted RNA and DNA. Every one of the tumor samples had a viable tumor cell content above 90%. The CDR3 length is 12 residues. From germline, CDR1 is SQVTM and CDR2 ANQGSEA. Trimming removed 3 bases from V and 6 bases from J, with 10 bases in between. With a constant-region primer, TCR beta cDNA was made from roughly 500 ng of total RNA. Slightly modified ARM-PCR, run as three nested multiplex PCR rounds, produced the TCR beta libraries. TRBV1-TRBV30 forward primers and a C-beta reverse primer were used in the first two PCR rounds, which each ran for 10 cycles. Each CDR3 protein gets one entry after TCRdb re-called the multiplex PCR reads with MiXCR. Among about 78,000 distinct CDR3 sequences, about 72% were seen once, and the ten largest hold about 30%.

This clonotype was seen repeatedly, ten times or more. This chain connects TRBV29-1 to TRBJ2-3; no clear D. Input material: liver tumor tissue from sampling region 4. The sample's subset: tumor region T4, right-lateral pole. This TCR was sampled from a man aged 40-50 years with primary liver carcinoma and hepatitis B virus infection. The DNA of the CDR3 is TGCAGCGTTGATTCGGACGGGGATACGCAGTATTTT. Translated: CSVDSDGDTQYF.